This T cell receptor (beta chain) was recorded in a study of T cell repertoires in cytomegalovirus infection. Overall study context: As its CMV epitopes, the study selected recently identified HLA-C-restricted and well-studied HLA-B-restricted targets. Based on public TCR beta signatures, there were indications of CMV infection and of a matching HLA type.

TCRdb re-called the reads through MiXCR, storing one row per CDR3 protein. The sample has 350,000 to 400,000 distinct CDR3 sequences, roughly 34% seen once. Details on this clonotype: Its antigen is undetermined.

Study-level findings and limits: Carriage of CMV together with the relevant HLA was identifiable through cumulative public TCR beta family frequency. Ex vivo, HLA-C-restricted CMV-specific TCR beta clonotypes prevailed over the rest of the response.

From germline, CDR1 is MNHNY and CDR2 SVGAGI (reference sequence). The CDR3 contains 14 residues. V dropped 7 bases and J dropped 4 bases, with 14 bases sitting between them. The material sequenced was cultured PBMCs, taken from culture after CMV antigen stimulation. This TCR was recovered from a human donor in good health (CMV status not recorded). Some clones in this sample may be carry-over from other donors' samples. The V call is TRBV6-6, the J call TRBJ2-1; D is possibly TRBD1 or TRBD2 (5 bases each). The CDR3 is CASKPRDVYNEQFF. CDR3 DNA sequence: TGTGCCAGCAAACCTAGGGACGTTTACAATGAGCAGTTCTTC.